This passage covers 27 T cell receptor beta chains from one sample sequenced in a study of identical twins. Via MiXCR, TCRdb re-called the 5' RACE reads, giving one row per CDR3 protein. The table includes roughly 1,500,000 distinct CDR3 sequences, less than 35% detected once. Sequencing used cord blood. Every receptor here comes from a newborn girl in good health.

This clonotype has a single count. This sequence joins TRBV20-1 and TRBJ2-7; 7 bases are shared with TRBD2. The end of the DNA is better explained by TRBJ2-4, so the J call may be wrong. The germline V gene encodes CDR1 DFQATT and CDR2 SNEGSKA (reference sequence). This CDR3 contains 13 residues. CDR3 DNA: TGCAGTGCTAGAGTCGCGGGGGTGAACATTCAGTACTTC. Translating it yields CSARVAGVNIQYF.

This clonotype turned up a few times. V and J are TRBV20-1 and TRBJ1-1; D possibly corresponds to TRBD1 (5 bases). The CDR3 runs to 14 residues. CDR1 is DFQATT and CDR2 is SNEGSKA in the germline V gene (reference sequence). V shed 0 bases and J shed 5 bases, with 13 bases lying between them. CDR3 nucleotide sequence: TGCAGTGCTAGAGATCGGGGGGGGGAGACTGAAGCTTTCTTT. It specifies CSARDRGGETEAFF.

The V and J genes are TRBV7-9 and TRBJ1-2; D uncertain. Germline CDR1 reads SEHNR; CDR2 reads FQNEAQ (reference sequence). This CDR3 spans 18 amino acids. The V end lost 5 bases, the J end lost 3 bases, and 25 bases lay between the germline ends. The CDR3 sequence: CASSPINRGLTLDYGYTF. In DNA form, the CDR3 reads TGTGCCAGCAGCCCTATCAATCGGGGTTTGACTTTAGACTATGGCTACACCTTC.

The chain couples TRBV7-9 to TRBJ2-1; a weak D match, TRBD2 (5 bases). The end of the DNA fits TRBJ2-7 better, so the J call may be wrong. Germline assignment: CDR1 SEHNR and CDR2 FQNEAQ (reference sequence). CDR3 length equals 17 residues. The CDR3 DNA reads TGTGCCAGCAGCTTAGGACTACTAGGAAGCTCCTACAATGAGCAGTACTTC. Encoded protein: CASSLGLLGSSYNEQYF.

Ten or more counts support this clonotype. The CDR3 reads CASSLRPYNEQFF. CDR3 bases: TGTGCCAGCAGCTTACGGCCCTACAATGAGCAGTTCTTC. The chain uses TRBV27 and TRBJ2-1; no reliable D call. Germline V gene data show CDR1 as MNHEY and CDR2 as SMNVEV (reference sequence). This CDR3 spans 13 amino acids. Trimming stripped 6 bases from V and 2 bases from J, with 8 bases between.

V and J are TRBV18 and TRBJ2-7, with 7 bases that match TRBD1. Germline V lookup: CDR1 KGHSH, CDR2 LQKENI. This CDR3 is built from 14 residues. The junction had 6 bases not matched to a gene; V was cut back by 2 bases and J by 5 bases. The DNA for the CDR3 is TGTGCCAGCTCACCAAGAGGGGGCGAGAACGAGCAGTACTTC. It yields the protein CASSPRGGENEQYF. Looking up the rest from reference TRBV18 and TRBJ2-7 gives the full variable domain: NAGVMQNPRHLVRRRGQEARLRCSPMKGHSHVYWYRQLPEEGLKFMVYLQKENIIDESGMPKERFSAEFPKEGPSILRIQQVVRGDSAAYFCASSPRGGENEQYFGPGTRLTVT.

V gene TRBV12-3 or TRBV12-4 combines with J gene TRBJ1-3; no firm D call. V lost 2 bases and J lost 0, with 8 bases in between. This CDR3 spans 15 amino acids. This CDR3 is CASSLRADSGNTIYF. CDR3 nucleotide sequence: TGTGCCAGCAGTTTAAGGGCAGACTCTGGAAACACCATATATTTT.

The genes are TRBV6-1 and TRBJ1-5; TRBD1 matches 9 bases. Trimming took 6 bases from V and 0 from J; bases not matched to a gene: 12. Germline V gene data show CDR1 as MNHNS and CDR2 as SASEGT. The CDR3 has 18 amino acids. The CDR3 DNA reads as TGTGCCAGCAGGCCGGGACAGGGTCCATCTGATAGCAATCAGCCCCAGCATTTT. It codes for CASRPGQGPSDSNQPQHF.

The J gene is TRBJ2-7, the V gene TRBV27; TRBD1 aligns across 9 bases. This CDR3 is 16 amino acids long. V lost 2 bases to trimming and J lost 4 bases; unmatched junction nucleotides: 9. Germline CDR1 and CDR2: MNHEY and SMNVEV (reference sequence). CDR3 protein: CASSLNAQGALYEQYF. CDR3 bases: TGTGCCAGCAGTTTAAACGCACAGGGGGCCCTTTACGAGCAGTACTTC.

The chain is built from TRBV5-1 and TRBJ2-1; 13 bases are shared with TRBD2. This CDR3 is built from 14 residues. Germline V gene lookup returns CDR1 SGHRS and CDR2 YFSETQ. Germline trimming cut 6 bases from V and 9 bases from J; bases unmatched to any gene: 6. For the CDR3, the DNA is TGCGCCAGCACACTAGCGGGGGGGATCGGTGAGCAGTTCTTC. Translating it yields CASTLAGGIGEQFF.

This clonotype has just a few counts. V is TRBV7-9 and J is TRBJ2-4; perhaps TRBD1 as D (5 bases). V dropped 4 bases and J dropped 5 bases, with 9 bases sitting between them. The V gene's germline CDR1 is SEHNR and CDR2 FQNEAQ (reference sequence). This CDR3 is built from 13 residues. This chain's CDR3 is CASSSSTENIQYF. CDR3 in DNA: TGTGCCAGCAGCTCATCGACAGAAAACATTCAGTACTTC.

This clonotype has only a few counts. The rearrangement uses TRBV15 and TRBJ1-2; D remains ambiguous. Trimming left V 4 bases short and J 4 bases short, with 10 bases between. This CDR3 contains 13 residues. The germline gives CDR1 LNHNV, CDR2 YYDKDF (reference sequence). The CDR3 loop is CATSTKEPYGYTF. The CDR3 DNA follows: TGTGCCACCAGCACTAAGGAACCCTATGGCTACACCTTC.

This rearrangement joins TRBV28 to TRBJ2-2; 10 bases are shared with TRBD1. CDR1 and CDR2 (germline): MDHEN, SYDVKM. After removal of 9 bases from V and 4 bases from J, the junction contained 14 bases not matched to a gene. The CDR3 covers 17 residues. CDR3 sequence (DNA): TGTGCCAGTAGCCGACCAATCCGACAGGGGGCCACCGGGGAGCTGTTTTTT. Translated: CASSRPIRQGATGELFF.

This clonotype was counted only a few times. The chain links TRBV12-3 or TRBV12-4 to TRBJ2-1; D is unclear. This CDR3 has 10 amino acids. Trimming cost V 0 bases and J 12 bases, with 3 bases left between them. CDR3 loop: CASSLARQFF. The CDR3 coding sequence is TGTGCCAGCAGTTTAGCCCGGCAGTTCTTC.

This sequence joins TRBV2 and TRBJ2-3; TRBD2 is a possible D gene (6 bases). Trimming removed 6 bases from V and 2 bases from J, with 15 bases in between. This CDR3 comprises 15 residues. CDR1 and CDR2 (germline): SNHLY, FYNNEI. CDR3 DNA sequence: TGTGCCAGCAGAGATCGGGACTCGATCACAGATACGCAGTATTTT. This encodes CASRDRDSITDTQYF.

This chain connects TRBV6-5 to TRBJ2-2, with D possibly being TRBD1 or TRBD2 (6 bases each). The CDR3 extends over 15 amino acids. Trimming stripped 0 bases from V and 5 bases from J, with 10 bases between. CDR1 is MNHEY, CDR2 SVGAGI, per germline. The CDR3 nucleotides read TGTGCCAGCAGTTACTCCGGAGGGGGGACCGGGGAGCTGTTTTTT. Translated: CASSYSGGGTGELFF.

This clonotype was seen many times. The V and J genes are TRBV11-2 and TRBJ2-5; D is ambiguous. The germline V and J ends were trimmed by 5 bases and 1 base, with 14 bases remaining between them. Germline-derived CDR1 and CDR2 are SGHAT and FQNNGV. CDR3 length equals 15 residues. CDR3 sequence (DNA): TGTGCCAGCAGCCGACCAGACATCCCCCAAGAGACCCAGTACTTC. Translation: CASSRPDIPQETQYF.

The sample holds many counts of this clonotype. The CDR3 sequence: CASSLQGWTEAFF. The CDR3 coding sequence is TGTGCCAGCAGCCTACAGGGATGGACTGAAGCTTTCTTT. The chain carries TRBV27 and TRBJ1-1; D may be TRBD1 (6 bases). The V end was cut by 6 bases, the J end by 5 bases, with 13 bases between. Germline V gene sequence: CDR1 MNHEY, CDR2 SMNVEV (reference sequence). CDR3 length: 13 residues.

This clonotype was seen at least ten times. This sequence joins TRBV20-1 and TRBJ2-7; the match to TRBD1 covers 7 bases. In germline, CDR1 is DFQATT, CDR2 SNEGSKA (reference sequence). V was clipped by 2 bases and J by 3 bases; unmatched bases: 13. The CDR3 has 16 amino acids. The CDR3 coding sequence is TGCAGTGCTAGAACGAAGGGACAGAGTTCCAACTACGAGCAGTACTTC. Amino acid sequence: CSARTKGQSSNYEQYF.

This clonotype came up many times. The chain uses TRBV29-1 and TRBJ2-3, with D perhaps TRBD1 (6 bases). The CDR3 is 17 residues long. Trimming took off 5 bases at V and 1 base at J, with 22 bases between the two ends. The V gene's germline CDR1 is SQVTM and CDR2 ANQGSEA. This CDR3 reads CSVSWVRGQTRTDTQYF. The CDR3 DNA follows: TGCAGCGTTAGTTGGGTCCGAGGACAGACCCGCACAGATACGCAGTATTTT.

This clonotype was observed a handful of times. The rearrangement uses TRBV19 and TRBJ2-3, with 10 nucleotides matching TRBD1. This CDR3 spans 15 amino acids. In germline, CDR1 is LNHDA, CDR2 SQIVND (reference sequence). Trimming cost V 8 bases and J 0 bases; bases outside gene matches: 5. Here the CDR3 reads CASGQGVSSTDTQYF. The CDR3 DNA follows: TGTGCCAGTGGACAGGGGGTTTCTAGCACAGATACGCAGTATTTT.

This clonotype has a handful of counts. The rearrangement links TRBV12-3 or TRBV12-4 to TRBJ2-2; 7 bases align to TRBD2. The CDR3 length is 15 residues. The V and J ends lost 0 bases and 5 bases, in that order; junction bases with no gene match: 3. The CDR3 region has the DNA TGTGCCAGCAGTTTAGCGGGAGGGTTAACCGGGGAGCTGTTTTTT. It codes for CASSLAGGLTGELFF.

The J gene is TRBJ1-5, the V gene TRBV30; 7 bases map to TRBD1. This CDR3 is built from 15 residues. V lost 0 bases and J lost 0; bases outside the gene matches: 2. CDR1 is GTSNPN and CDR2 is SVGIG in the germline V gene (reference sequence). CDR3 residues: CAWSVQGYSNQPQHF. As DNA, the CDR3 is TGTGCCTGGAGTGTACAGGGGTATAGCAATCAGCCCCAGCATTTT.

This clonotype has just a few counts. The V call is TRBV20-1, the J call TRBJ2-7; 11 bases agree with TRBD1. The CDR3 consists of 15 residues. The ends lost 0 bases at V and 7 bases at J; junction bases unmatched: 8. Germline V gives CDR1 DFQATT, CDR2 SNEGSKA (reference sequence). DNA of the CDR3: TGCAGTGCTAGAGATCCCGGGACAGGGGGTGGGGAGCAGTACTTC. Encoded protein: CSARDPGTGGGEQYF.

As regards this clonotype: One end of the junction varies from germline; a read error may be responsible. J is TRBJ2-5 and V is TRBV6-5; 9 bases align to TRBD2. The CDR3 is 16 residues long. Germline lookup yields CDR1 MNHEY and CDR2 SVGAGI. The CDR3 bases are TGCGCCAGCAGTTACTCGATGGGCGGGAGGGCAGAGACCCAGTACTTC. Translated: CASSYSMGGRAETQYF.

The chain recombines TRBV12-3 or TRBV12-4 with TRBJ2-1, with 7 bases that match TRBD1. Trimming cost V 3 bases and J 10 bases; bases outside gene matches: 12. The CDR3 is 15 amino acids. The CDR3 is CASSLGARGIIEQFF. CDR3 nucleotides: TGTGCCAGCAGTTTGGGGGCCAGGGGGATAATAGAGCAGTTCTTC.

The rearrangement uses TRBV5-1 and TRBJ1-6; 7 nucleotides align to TRBD1. The CDR3 runs to 16 residues. The V and J ends lost 1 base and 7 bases, in that order; junction bases with no gene match: 8. The germline V gene encodes CDR1 SGHRS and CDR2 YFSETQ. The CDR3 protein is CASSLSVGTVNSPLHF. CDR3 DNA sequence: TGCGCCAGCAGCTTGAGTGTTGGGACAGTGAATTCACCCCTCCACTTT. Full variable domain (rest looked up from reference TRBV5-1 and TRBJ1-6): KAGVTQTPRYLIKTRGQQVTLSCSPISGHRSVSWYQQTPGQGLQFLFEYFSETQRNKGNFPGRFSGRQFSNSRSEMNVSTLELGDSALYLCASSLSVGTVNSPLHFGNGTRLTVT.